This T cell receptor (beta chain) originates from a study of technical replicates of blood from a handful of donors. The assay was immunoSEQ multiplex PCR, and TCRdb's table has in-frame clones only and misses some. The table lists 55,000 to 80,000 clones, 93% of them singletons, with roughly 0.25% in the top ten. V lost 7 bases and J lost 4, with 11 bases in between. The CDR3 covers 13 residues. CDR1 is SNHLY, CDR2 FYNNEI, per germline. The chain carries TRBV2 and TRBJ1-3, with D possibly being TRBD1 (6 bases). Input material: T cells isolated from PBMCs. The TCR comes from a human donor in good health. In DNA, the CDR3 is TGTGCCAGCACATCGGGGGGCGGAAACACCATATATTTT. Protein: CASTSGGGNTIYF.